Presented here are 6 T cell receptor beta chains from one specimen sequenced in a study of blood T cell repertoires in COVID-19 (dated by TCRdb to 2020 to 2022). Preparation of the library involved the immunoSEQ multiplex PCR assay. Drawn from immuneACCESS, this table holds only the in-frame rearrangements with V and J called that TCRdb kept. Clones are partly lost; checked studies trace under half to an unresolved V gene and leave the rest unexplained. A total of roughly 30,000 clones appear in this sample, roughly 90% of them only once. The ten largest account for approximately 7.9% of the sample. Sequencing input: peripheral blood. All receptors derive from a man aged 60 to 75 with COVID-19, enrolled during active disease.

The chain carries TRBV5-5 and TRBJ2-3, with 7 bases matching TRBD2. J gave up 1 base and V 5 bases, and 4 bases lay outside the gene matches. Germline CDR1 and CDR2: SGHKS and YYEKEE (reference sequence). The CDR3 runs to 14 residues. CDR3 region: CASSHAGGTDTQYF. CDR3 coding DNA: TGTGCCAGCAGTCATGCGGGGGGCACAGATACGCAGTATTTT. Drawing the rest from reference TRBV5-5 and TRBJ2-3, the complete variable domain is DAGVTQSPTHLIKTRGQQVTLRCSPISGHKSVSWYQQVLGQGPQFIFQYYEKEERGRGNFPDRFSARQFPNYSSELNVNALLLGDSALYLCASSHAGGTDTQYFGPGTRLTVL.

V gene TRBV5-1 combines with J gene TRBJ2-7; weak D call: TRBD2 (6 bases). The CDR3 loop spans 15 amino acids. Trimming pared 4 bases from V and 3 bases from J, leaving 17 bases between. CDR1 SGHRS and CDR2 YFSETQ come from the germline V gene. DNA for the CDR3: TGCGCCAGCAGCCCCTCTGCGGGATCCTACTACGAGCAGTACTTC. This codes for CASSPSAGSYYEQYF.

The chain links TRBV28 to TRBJ1-2, with D possibly matching TRBD1 (5 bases). The germline gives CDR1 MDHEN, CDR2 SYDVKM. V lost 4 bases, J lost 4 bases, and 7 bases lay in between. This CDR3 has 12 residues. This chain's CDR3 is CASSSGGYGYTF. CDR3 nucleotide sequence: TGTGCCAGCAGTTCGGGGGGCTATGGCTACACCTTC.

The chain carries TRBV19 and TRBJ2-1; 7 positions match TRBD1. V shed 5 bases and J 8 bases; nucleotides not matched to a gene: 9. This CDR3 contains 14 residues. Germline CDR1 is LNHDA and CDR2 is SQIVND (reference sequence). The CDR3 spells CASSSTDRVHEQFF. CDR3 bases: TGTGCCAGTAGTTCTACCGACAGGGTCCATGAGCAGTTCTTC.

This clone was counted a few times. V is TRBV28 and J is TRBJ2-5, with 7 bases that match TRBD2. Germline CDR1 reads MDHEN; CDR2 reads SYDVKM. V was clipped by 3 bases and J by 2 bases; unmatched bases: 3. The CDR3 is 14 amino acids. The chain's CDR3 is CASSLQLAQETQYF. DNA for the CDR3: TGTGCCAGCAGTTTGCAACTAGCGCAAGAGACCCAGTACTTC. Complete variable domain (other parts from reference TRBV28 and TRBJ2-5): DVKVTQSSRYLVKRTGEKVFLECVQDMDHENMFWYRQDPGLGLRLIYFSYDVKMKEKGDIPEGYSVSREKKERFSLILESASTNQTSMYLCASSLQLAQETQYFGPGTRLLVL.

The J gene is TRBJ1-2, the V gene TRBV28; 8 positions match TRBD1. CDR3 length equals 14 residues. Germline V lookup: CDR1 MDHEN, CDR2 SYDVKM. Trimming took 6 bases from V and 7 from J; bases not matched to a gene: 10. CDR3 region: CASSTGQGTSGYTF. DNA for the CDR3: TGTGCCAGCAGCACCGGACAGGGAACGTCTGGCTACACCTTC.